This T cell receptor (beta chain) is from a study of T cells in Graves' hyperthyroidism and ophthalmopathy. The CDR3 spans 15 residues. V lost 1 base to trimming and J lost 5 bases, with 14 bases between them. CDR1 and CDR2 (germline): MNHEY, SMNVEV (reference sequence). This clonotype was seen once. The diagnostic basis comprised clinical symptoms, serum thyroxine and TRAb, thyroid ultrasound and orbital computed tomography. Researchers took RNA transcripts and amplified the TCR beta CDR3 regions from them. Initially, a first-round RT-PCR of the TCR CDR3 employed the HTBI primer set. TCRdb fed the multiplex PCR reads into MiXCR, producing one record per CDR3 protein. Altogether approximately 380,000 distinct CDR3 sequences are present, approximately 19% being singletons, with the ten largest covering 3% to 4.5%.

Sequenced sample: blood. The V gene is TRBV27, the J gene TRBJ1-1; a weak D match, TRBD1 (5 bases). This receptor was taken from a woman aged 18-35 years with Graves' hyperthyroidism. The CDR3 coding sequence is TGTGCCAGCAGTTTATTGGGCGGGAGGGGAACTGAAGCTTTCTTT. Amino acids: CASSLLGGRGTEAFF.